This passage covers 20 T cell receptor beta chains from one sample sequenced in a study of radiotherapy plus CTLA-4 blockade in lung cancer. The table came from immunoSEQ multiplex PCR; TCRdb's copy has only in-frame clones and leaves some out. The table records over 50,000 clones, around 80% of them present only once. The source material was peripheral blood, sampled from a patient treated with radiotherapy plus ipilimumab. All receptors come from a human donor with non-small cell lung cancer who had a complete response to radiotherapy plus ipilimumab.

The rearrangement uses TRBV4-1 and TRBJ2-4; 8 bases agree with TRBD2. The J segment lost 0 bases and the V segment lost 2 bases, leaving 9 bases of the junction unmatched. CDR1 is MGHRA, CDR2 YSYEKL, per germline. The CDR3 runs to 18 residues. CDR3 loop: CASSQRGLAELAKNIQYF. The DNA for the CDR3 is TGCGCCAGCAGCCAACGAGGACTAGCTGAACTAGCCAAAAACATTCAGTACTTC.

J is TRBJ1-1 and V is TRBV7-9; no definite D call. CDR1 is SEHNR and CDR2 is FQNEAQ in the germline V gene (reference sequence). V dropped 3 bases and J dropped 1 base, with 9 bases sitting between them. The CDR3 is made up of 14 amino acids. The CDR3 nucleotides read TGTGCCAGCAGCTTTTTTTCAGAGAACACTGAAGCTTTCTTT. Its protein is CASSFFSENTEAFF.

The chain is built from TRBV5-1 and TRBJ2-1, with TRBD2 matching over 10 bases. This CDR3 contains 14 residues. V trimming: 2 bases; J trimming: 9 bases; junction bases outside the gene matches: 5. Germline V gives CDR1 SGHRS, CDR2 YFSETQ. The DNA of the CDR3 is TGCGCCAGCAGCTTAGGCACTAGCGGGGTTGAGCAGTTCTTC. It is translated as CASSLGTSGVEQFF.

This chain's CDR3 is CASSLDLYTQYF. The CDR3 nucleotides read TGTGCCAGCAGCTTAGATCTATATACGCAGTATTTT. V and J are TRBV11-2 and TRBJ2-3; D remains unclear. Deletions cut 0 bases from V and 7 bases from J, with 5 bases between. This CDR3 contains 12 residues. Germline-derived CDR1 and CDR2 are SGHAT and FQNNGV. The variable domain in full, with the rest retrieved from reference TRBV11-2 and TRBJ2-3, is EAGVAQSPRYKIIEKRQSVAFWCNPISGHATLYWYQQILGQGPKLLIQFQNNGVVDDSQLPKDRFSAERLKGVDSTLKIQPAKLEDSAVYLCASSLDLYTQYFGPGTRLTVL.

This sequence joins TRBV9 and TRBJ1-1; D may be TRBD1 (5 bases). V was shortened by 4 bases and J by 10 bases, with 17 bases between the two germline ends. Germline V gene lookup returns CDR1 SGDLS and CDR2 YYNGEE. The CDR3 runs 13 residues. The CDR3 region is CASSPRGPGPAFF. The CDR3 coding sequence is TGTGCCAGCAGCCCAAGGGGTCCTGGTCCAGCTTTCTTT.

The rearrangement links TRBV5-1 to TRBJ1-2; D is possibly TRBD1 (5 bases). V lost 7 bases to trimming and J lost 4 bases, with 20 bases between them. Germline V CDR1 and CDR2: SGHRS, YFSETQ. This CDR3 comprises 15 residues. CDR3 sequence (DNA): TGCGCCAGCCGCTCTACTGGACAAGGCCCCTATGGCTACACCTTC. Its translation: CASRSTGQGPYGYTF.

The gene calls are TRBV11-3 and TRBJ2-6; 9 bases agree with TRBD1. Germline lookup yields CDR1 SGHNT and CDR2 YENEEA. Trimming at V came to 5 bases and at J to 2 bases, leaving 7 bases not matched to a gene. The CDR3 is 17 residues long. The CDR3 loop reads CASSRRDRATGANVLTF. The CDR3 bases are TGTGCCAGCAGCCGCCGGGACAGGGCTACTGGGGCCAACGTCCTGACTTTC.

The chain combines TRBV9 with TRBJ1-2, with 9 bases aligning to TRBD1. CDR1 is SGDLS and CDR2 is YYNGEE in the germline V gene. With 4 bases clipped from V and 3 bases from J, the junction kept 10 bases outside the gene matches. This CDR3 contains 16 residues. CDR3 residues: CASSPDSGTGYYGYTF. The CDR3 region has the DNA TGTGCCAGCAGCCCAGATTCCGGGACAGGGTACTATGGCTACACCTTC.

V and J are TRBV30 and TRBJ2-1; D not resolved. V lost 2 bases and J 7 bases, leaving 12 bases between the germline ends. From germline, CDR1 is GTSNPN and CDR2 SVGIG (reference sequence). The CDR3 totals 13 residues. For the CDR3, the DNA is TGTGCCTGGAGTATGAGAGTATCGAATGAGCAGTTCTTC. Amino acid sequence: CAWSMRVSNEQFF.

CDR3 sequence reads: CASSLADGTGGYTF. The CDR3 DNA sequence: TGCGCCAGCAGCTTGGCGGACGGGACAGGCGGCTACACCTTC. The chain recombines TRBV5-1 with TRBJ1-2, with 8 bases fitting TRBD1. Germline V gene sequence: CDR1 SGHRS, CDR2 YFSETQ. V shed 0 bases, J shed 8 bases, and the junction held 6 bases outside the gene matches. CDR3 length: 14 amino acids.

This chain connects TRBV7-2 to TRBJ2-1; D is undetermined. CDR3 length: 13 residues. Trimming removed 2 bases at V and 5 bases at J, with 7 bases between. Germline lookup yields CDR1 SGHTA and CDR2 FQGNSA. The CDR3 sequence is CASSLPVNNEQFF. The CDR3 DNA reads TGTGCCAGCAGCTTACCGGTGAACAATGAGCAGTTCTTC.

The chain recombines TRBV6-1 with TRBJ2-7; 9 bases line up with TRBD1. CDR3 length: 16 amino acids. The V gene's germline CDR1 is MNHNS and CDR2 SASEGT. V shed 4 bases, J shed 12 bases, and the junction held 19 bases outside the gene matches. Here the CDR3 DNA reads TGTGCCAGCAGTGTACTACCGGGACAGGGAAAGTGGCTGTGGTACTTC. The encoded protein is CASSVLPGQGKWLWYF.

Here the CDR3 DNA reads TGTGCCAGCAGCTCAAGACAGGGGGCGATCTATGGCTACACCTTC. Translated, it gives CASSSRQGAIYGYTF. The J gene is TRBJ1-2, the V gene TRBV7-2; TRBD1 matches at 10 bases. The CDR3 sequence is 15 residues long. The ends lost 4 bases at V and 4 bases at J; junction bases unmatched: 6. Germline lookup yields CDR1 SGHTA and CDR2 FQGNSA.

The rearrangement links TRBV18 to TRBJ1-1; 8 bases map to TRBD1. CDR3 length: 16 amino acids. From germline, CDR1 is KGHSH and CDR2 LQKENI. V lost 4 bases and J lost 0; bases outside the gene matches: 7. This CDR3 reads CASSLGQGGLNTEAFF. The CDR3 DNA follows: TGTGCCAGCTCACTTGGACAGGGAGGCTTGAACACTGAAGCTTTCTTT.

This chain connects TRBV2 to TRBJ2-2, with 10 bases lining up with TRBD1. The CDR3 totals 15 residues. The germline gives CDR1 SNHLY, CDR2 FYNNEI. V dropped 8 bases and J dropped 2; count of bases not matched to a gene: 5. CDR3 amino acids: CASSGTGVNTGELFF. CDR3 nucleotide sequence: TGTGCCAGCTCAGGGACAGGGGTAAACACCGGGGAGCTGTTTTTT.

CDR3 bases: TGTGCCAGCAGCCCCAATCAGGCACCCACAGATACGCAGTATTTT. This encodes CASSPNQAPTDTQYF. The V and J genes are TRBV5-4 and TRBJ2-3, with D unresolved. Germline V gene sequence: CDR1 SGHNT, CDR2 YYREEE (reference sequence). The CDR3 length is 15 residues. V gave up 4 bases and J gave up 2 bases, with 14 bases separating them.

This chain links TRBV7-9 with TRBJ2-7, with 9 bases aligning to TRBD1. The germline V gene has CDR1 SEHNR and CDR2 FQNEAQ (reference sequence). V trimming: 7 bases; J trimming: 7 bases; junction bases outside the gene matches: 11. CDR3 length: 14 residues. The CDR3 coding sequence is TGTGCCAGCATCCTGGGGGTGACAGGGGGTGAGCAGTACTTC. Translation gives CASILGVTGGEQYF. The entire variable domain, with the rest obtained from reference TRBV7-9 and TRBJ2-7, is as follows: DTGVSQNPRHKITKRGQNVTFRCDPISEHNRLYWYRQTLGQGPEFLTYFQNEAQLEKSRLLSDRFSAERPKGSFSTLEIQRTEQGDSAMYLCASILGVTGGEQYFGPGTRLTVT.

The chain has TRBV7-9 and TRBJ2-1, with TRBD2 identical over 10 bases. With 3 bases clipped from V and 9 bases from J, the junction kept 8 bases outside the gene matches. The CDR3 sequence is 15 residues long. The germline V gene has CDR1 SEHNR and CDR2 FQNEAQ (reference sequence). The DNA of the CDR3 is TGTGCCAGCAGCTTTAGCAGCGGGAGGGCGGGTGAGCAGTTCTTC. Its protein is CASSFSSGRAGEQFF. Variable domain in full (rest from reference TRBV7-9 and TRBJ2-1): DTGVSQNPRHKITKRGQNVTFRCDPISEHNRLYWYRQTLGQGPEFLTYFQNEAQLEKSRLLSDRFSAERPKGSFSTLEIQRTEQGDSAMYLCASSFSSGRAGEQFFGPGTRLTVL.

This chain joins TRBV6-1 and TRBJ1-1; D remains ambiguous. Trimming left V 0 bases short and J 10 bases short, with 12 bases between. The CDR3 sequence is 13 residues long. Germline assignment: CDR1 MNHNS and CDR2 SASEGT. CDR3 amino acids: CASSEAEGSGAFF. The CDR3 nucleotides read TGTGCCAGCAGTGAAGCGGAGGGATCTGGAGCTTTCTTT.

CDR3 bases: TGTGCCTGGACCAAGCTCGGGTTCCATGGCTACACCTTC. Its translation: CAWTKLGFHGYTF. The rearrangement uses TRBV30 and TRBJ1-2; D remains ambiguous. CDR1 and CDR2 from the germline V gene are GTSNPN and SVGIG (reference sequence). The CDR3 spans 13 residues. Deletions cut 4 bases from V and 6 bases from J, with 15 bases between.